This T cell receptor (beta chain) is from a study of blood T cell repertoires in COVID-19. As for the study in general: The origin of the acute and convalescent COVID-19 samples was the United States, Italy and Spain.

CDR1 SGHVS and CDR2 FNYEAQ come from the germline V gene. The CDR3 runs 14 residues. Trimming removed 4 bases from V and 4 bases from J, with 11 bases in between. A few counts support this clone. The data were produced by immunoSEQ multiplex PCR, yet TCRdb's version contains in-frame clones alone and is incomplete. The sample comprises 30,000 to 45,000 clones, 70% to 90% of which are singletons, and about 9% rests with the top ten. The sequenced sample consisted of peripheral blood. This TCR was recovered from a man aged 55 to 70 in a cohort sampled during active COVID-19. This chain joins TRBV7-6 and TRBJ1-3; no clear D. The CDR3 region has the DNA TGTGCCAGCAGCTCGGAATACAGAGGAAACACCATATATTTT. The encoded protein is CASSSEYRGNTIYF.